This T cell receptor (beta chain) stems from a study of T-cell memory formation after mild COVID-19. In regard to this clonotype: Its specificity is not known.

Constant-segment-primed 5'RACE gave TCR alpha and TCR beta cDNA libraries with sample barcodes and UMIs. TCRdb reanalysed the 5' RACE reads using MiXCR and keeps one entry per CDR3 protein. The table has 550,000 to 600,000 distinct CDR3 sequences, about 20% seen once. Germline assignment: CDR1 MNHEY and CDR2 SMNVEV (reference sequence). The CDR3 runs 12 residues. Trimming left V 7 bases short and J 1 base short, with 7 bases between. Points from the study as a whole: The study detected some responding clones in pre-infection memory, suggesting cross-reactive memory joined. Clonal second-wave expansions that peaked on day 37 had unconfirmed SARS-CoV-2 specificity.

The J gene is TRBJ1-2, the V gene TRBV27, with unresolved D. This TCR derives from an adult woman who had mild COVID-19 (a few samples of this study predate the infection). Cell type and time point are not known. Sample: PBMCs or a T cell subset sorted from them (not recorded which). The CDR3 coding sequence is TGTGCCAGCAAAAATAGTAACTATGGCTACACCTTC. Translating gives CASKNSNYGYTF.